Detailed here is one T cell receptor beta chain. The antigen remains unidentified. This record belongs to a study of cytomegalovirus exposure and HLA in healthy donors. Study outcomes and limitations: Diagnosis of cytomegalovirus status made by the classifier reportedly showed high specificity and sensitivity.

Healthy people donating bone marrow made up the donors. PCR primers comprised 60 Vbeta and 13 Jbeta primers. Per the original data handling: Some 80 million unique TCR beta chains, roughly 10 million shared, were counted in a later analysis. Generated by immunoSEQ multiplex PCR, the TCRdb table keeps only in-frame clones and is missing some. The DNA was the basis for D and trimming; V, J and clone size are from that table. The top ten clones hold over 1.2% of a sample with some 150,000 clones, more than 70% of them seen once. Deletions cut 0 bases from V and 1 base from J, with 5 bases between. In germline, CDR1 is KGHSH, CDR2 LQKENI. The CDR3 loop spans 14 amino acids.

The sequence was obtained from a man between 60 and 75 years old in good health and CMV-seronegative. The V call is TRBV18, the J call TRBJ2-3, with no clear D. Input material: PBMCs. CDR3 sequence: CASSPPYGTDTQYF. CDR3 coding DNA: TGTGCCAGCTCACCACCCTATGGCACAGATACGCAGTATTTT. The whole variable domain, remainder taken from reference TRBV18 and TRBJ2-3, is NAGVMQNPRHLVRRRGQEARLRCSPMKGHSHVYWYRQLPEEGLKFMVYLQKENIIDESGMPKERFSAEFPKEGPSILRIQQVVRGDSAAYFCASSPPYGTDTQYFGPGTRLTVL.